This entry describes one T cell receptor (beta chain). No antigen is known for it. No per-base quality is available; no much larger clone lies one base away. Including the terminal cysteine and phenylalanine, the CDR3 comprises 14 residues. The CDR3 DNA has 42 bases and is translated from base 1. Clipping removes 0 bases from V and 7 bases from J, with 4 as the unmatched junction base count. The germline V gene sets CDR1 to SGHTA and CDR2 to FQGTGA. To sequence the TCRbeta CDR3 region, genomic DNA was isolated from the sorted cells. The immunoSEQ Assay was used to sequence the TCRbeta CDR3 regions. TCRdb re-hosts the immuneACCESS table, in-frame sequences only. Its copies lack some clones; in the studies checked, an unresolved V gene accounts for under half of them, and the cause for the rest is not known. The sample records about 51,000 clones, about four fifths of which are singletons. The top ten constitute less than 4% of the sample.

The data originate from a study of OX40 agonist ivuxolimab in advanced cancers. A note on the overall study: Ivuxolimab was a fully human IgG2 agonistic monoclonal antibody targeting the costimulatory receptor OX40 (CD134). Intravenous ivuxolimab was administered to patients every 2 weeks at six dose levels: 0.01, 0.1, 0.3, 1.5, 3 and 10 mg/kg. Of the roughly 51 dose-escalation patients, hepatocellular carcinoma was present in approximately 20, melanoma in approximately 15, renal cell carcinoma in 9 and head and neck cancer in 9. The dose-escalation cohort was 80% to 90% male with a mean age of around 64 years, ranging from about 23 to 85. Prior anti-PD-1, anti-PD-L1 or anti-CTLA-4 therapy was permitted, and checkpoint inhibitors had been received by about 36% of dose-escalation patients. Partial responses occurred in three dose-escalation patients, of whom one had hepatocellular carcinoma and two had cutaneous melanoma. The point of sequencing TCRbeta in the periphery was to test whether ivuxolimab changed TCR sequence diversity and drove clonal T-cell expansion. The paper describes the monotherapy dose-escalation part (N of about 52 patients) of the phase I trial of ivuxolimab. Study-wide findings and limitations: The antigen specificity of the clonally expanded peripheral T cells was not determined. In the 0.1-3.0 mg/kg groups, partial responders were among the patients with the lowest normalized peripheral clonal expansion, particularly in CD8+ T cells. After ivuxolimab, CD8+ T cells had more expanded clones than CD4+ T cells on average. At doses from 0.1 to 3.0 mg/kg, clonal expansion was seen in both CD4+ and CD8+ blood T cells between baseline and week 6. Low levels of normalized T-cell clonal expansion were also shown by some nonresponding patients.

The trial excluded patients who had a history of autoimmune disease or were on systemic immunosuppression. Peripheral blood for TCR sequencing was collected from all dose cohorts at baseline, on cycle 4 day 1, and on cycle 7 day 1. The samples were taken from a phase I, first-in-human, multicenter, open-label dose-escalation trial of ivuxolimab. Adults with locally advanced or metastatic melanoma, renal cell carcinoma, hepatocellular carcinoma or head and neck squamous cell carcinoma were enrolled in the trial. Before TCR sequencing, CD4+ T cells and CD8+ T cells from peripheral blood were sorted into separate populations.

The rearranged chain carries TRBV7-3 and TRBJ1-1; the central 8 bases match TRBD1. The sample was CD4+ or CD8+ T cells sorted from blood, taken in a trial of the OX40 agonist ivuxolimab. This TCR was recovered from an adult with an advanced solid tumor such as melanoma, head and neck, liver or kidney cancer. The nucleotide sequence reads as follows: TGTGCCAGCAGCTTAACCGGTGGGACAGGTGAAGCTTTCTTT. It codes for CASSLTGGTGEAFF.